A selection of T cell receptor beta chains follows, all from one sample in a study of blood T cell repertoires in COVID-19. Assay used: immunoSEQ multiplex PCR; TCRdb lists only in-frame clones, some missing. The sample lists some 530,000 clones; around 85% were seen once. The sequenced sample consisted of PBMCs or T cells enriched from blood (not recorded which). These receptors all stem from a woman in her fifties or sixties who had recovered from COVID-19. The CDR3 runs from the conserved cysteine through the conserved F or W. A D gene is named only where the DNA matches it firmly. Expanded clones get a size class; other rows say once, few or many, or leave the size out.

V gene,clone size,J gene,D gene,CDR3 protein,CDR3 DNA
TRBV11-2,-,TRBJ2-7,-,CASSSRWGTGVYEQYF,TGTGCCAGCAGCTCGAGGTGGGGGACGGGGGTTTACGAGCAGTACTTC
TRBV6-5,-,TRBJ2-2,TRBD1,CASRPGQGSTGELFF,TGTGCCAGCAGACCCGGACAGGGGAGCACCGGGGAGCTGTTTTTT
TRBV2,-,TRBJ1-4,-,CASSETDSSSRLGKLFF,TGTGCCAGCAGTGAAACCGACAGCTCGTCCCGCCTTGGAAAACTGTTTTTT
TRBV24-1,-,TRBJ2-7,-,CATSDFSRGRNEQYF,TGTGCCACCAGTGATTTTTCCAGGGGCCGAAACGAGCAGTACTTC
TRBV19,-,TRBJ1-5,-,CASSQNGNQPQHF,TGTGCCAGTAGTCAGAACGGCAATCAGCCCCAGCATTTT
TRBV11-2,few,TRBJ1-6,-,CASGLGSNSPLHF,TGTGCCAGCGGCTTGGGGAGCAATTCACCCCTCCACTTT
TRBV5-1,-,TRBJ1-1,-,CASSSKGPETEAFF,TGCGCCAGCAGCTCGAAGGGGCCCGAGACTGAAGCTTTCTTT
TRBV11-3,-,TRBJ2-3,-,CASSLDREASTDTQYF,TGTGCCAGCAGCCTCGACAGGGAGGCTAGCACAGATACGCAGTATTTT
TRBV3-1/TRBV3-2,-,TRBJ1-6,-,CASSHRDSPLHF,TGTGCCAGCAGCCACAGGGATTCACCCCTCCACTTT
TRBV5-6,-,TRBJ2-1,TRBD1,CASSLVLLTGGGSNEQFF,TGTGCCAGCAGCTTGGTGCTACTAACAGGGGGCGGTAGTAATGAGCAGTTCTTC
TRBV18,once,TRBJ1-1,-,CASSLDRILNTEAFF,TGTGCCAGCTCACTCGACAGGATCCTTAACACTGAAGCTTTCTTT
TRBV11-2,few,TRBJ1-1,TRBD1,CASSLDRVGSKNTEAFF,TGTGCCAGCAGCCTTGACAGGGTAGGTTCAAAGAACACTGAAGCTTTCTTT
TRBV19,-,TRBJ2-1,TRBD1,CASRQGYNEQFF,TGTGCCAGCAGACAGGGATACAATGAGCAGTTCTTC
TRBV24-1,-,TRBJ2-2,-,CATSDWSGGGTGELFF,TGTGCCACCAGTGATTGGTCGGGGGGCGGCACCGGGGAGCTGTTTTTT
TRBV6-5,-,TRBJ1-1,-,CASSYSGQGKDTEAFF,TGTGCCAGCAGTTACTCAGGGCAGGGGAAAGACACTGAAGCTTTCTTT
TRBV9,-,TRBJ1-1,-,CASSVGGHTEAFF,TGTGCCAGCAGCGTAGGGGGGCACACTGAAGCTTTCTTT
TRBV25-1,-,TRBJ2-2,-,CASNRDTYTGELFF,TGTGCCAGCAATCGGGACACATACACCGGGGAGCTGTTTTTT
TRBV20-1,-,TRBJ1-5,-,CSASPRQELVQPQHF,TGCAGTGCTAGTCCCCGACAGGAGCTTGTACAGCCCCAGCATTTT
TRBV19,-,TRBJ1-2,TRBD1,CASCRTGGALPYGYTF,TGTGCCAGTTGCCGGACAGGCGGAGCCTTACCCTATGGCTACACCTTC
TRBV4-1,-,TRBJ1-4,TRBD1,CASSQDWTLSVSGGSNEKLFF,TGCGCCAGCAGCCAAGATTGGACCCTGAGTGTATCAGGGGGCAGTAATGAAAAACTGTTTTTT
TRBV28,-,TRBJ2-5,TRBD1,CASSLPGGQETQYF,TGTGCCAGCAGTTTACCAGGGGGCCAAGAGACCCAGTACTTC
TRBV7-9,-,TRBJ2-7,-,CASSARIEGGEQYF,TGTGCCAGCAGCGCCCGCATTGAGGGAGGCGAGCAGTACTTC
TRBV30,-,TRBJ1-5,-,CAWSVGGPQPQHF,TGTGCCTGGAGTGTCGGGGGACCTCAGCCCCAGCATTTT
TRBV24-1,once,TRBJ2-7,TRBD1,CATSDSRQGAYEQYF,TGTGCCACCAGTGATTCAAGACAGGGGGCCTACGAGCAGTACTTC
TRBV19,once,TRBJ1-5,-,CASRGGEGYSNQPQHF,TGTGCCAGTAGAGGGGGTGAAGGATATAGCAATCAGCCCCAGCATTTT
TRBV23-1,-,TRBJ1-3,-,CASSHKSPGQVSGNTIYF,TGCGCCAGCAGTCACAAATCACCGGGACAAGTTTCTGGAAACACCATATATTTT
TRBV2,-,TRBJ1-3,-,CASSVMRSSGNTIYF,TGTGCCAGCAGTGTCATGAGGAGCTCTGGAAACACCATATATTTT
TRBV24-1,-,TRBJ1-6,TRBD1,CATSDPTLLKAGTGGFSPLHF,TGTGCCACCAGTGATCCCACCCTACTAAAAGCCGGGACAGGGGGTTTTTCACCCCTCCACTTT
TRBV3-1/TRBV3-2,-,TRBJ2-7,TRBD2,CASSQEGRLAGNYEQYF,TGTGCCAGCAGCCAAGAGGGGAGGCTAGCGGGGAACTACGAGCAGTACTTC
TRBV7-8,few,TRBJ2-2,TRBD1,CASSLSGTGNTGELFF,TGTGCCAGCAGCTTATCCGGGACAGGGAACACCGGGGAGCTGTTTTTT
TRBV5-4,-,TRBJ2-3,-,CASSHPLPGGTDTQYF,TGTGCCAGCAGCCACCCTTTGCCGGGGGGCACAGATACGCAGTATTTT
TRBV5-5,-,TRBJ2-7,TRBD1,CASSNRQGAKEQYF,TGTGCCAGCAGCAACCGACAGGGGGCTAAGGAGCAGTACTTC
TRBV9,-,TRBJ2-1,TRBD2,CASSLSGATYNEQFF,TGTGCCAGCAGCCTTAGCGGGGCCACCTACAATGAGCAGTTCTTC
TRBV6-6,many,TRBJ1-4,TRBD1,CASSPTGGGEKLFF,TGTGCCAGCAGCCCCACAGGGGGAGGGGAAAAACTGTTTTTT
TRBV4-1,-,TRBJ2-2,-,CASSSKIRTNTGELFF,TGCGCCAGCAGCTCCAAGATCAGGACGAACACCGGGGAGCTGTTTTTT
TRBV7-9,-,TRBJ2-2,TRBD1,CASSRRRDRGTGELFF,TGTGCCAGCAGCCGACGACGGGACAGGGGCACCGGGGAGCTGTTTTTT
TRBV2,few,TRBJ2-1,TRBD1,CASEGQGETYNEQFF,TGTGCCAGCGAGGGACAGGGGGAGACCTACAATGAGCAGTTCTTC
TRBV4-1,-,TRBJ1-4,-,CASSQDQTGRGKLFF,TGCGCCAGCAGCCAAGACCAAACAGGGAGAGGAAAACTGTTTTTT
TRBV3-1/TRBV3-2,-,TRBJ1-5,-,CASSQGGDQPQHF,TGTGCCAGCAGCCAAGGGGGAGATCAGCCCCAGCATTTT
TRBV7-2,-,TRBJ2-7,-,CASSLGLYYEQYF,TGTGCCAGCAGCTTAGGTCTTTACTACGAGCAGTACTTC